This T cell receptor beta chain derives from a study of Graves' ophthalmopathy and Graves' hyperthyroidism. Points from the study as a whole: Ophthalmopathy and stable hyperthyroidism were discriminated by a 13-signature model, with about 90% sensitivity and about 84% specificity. Ophthalmopathy progression was predicted with 55% to 71% sensitivity and around 72% specificity.

On this clonotype: Antigen: not known.

The CDR3 runs 15 residues. J gave up 2 bases and V 1 base, and 5 bases lay outside the gene matches. The germline CDR1 and CDR2 sequences are SGHNT and YYREEE (reference sequence). If patients had other autoimmune diseases, uncontrolled infections, pregnancy or lactation, they were excluded. Researchers took RNA transcripts and amplified TCR beta CDR3 regions from them. HTBI primers were employed in first-round RT-PCR, then a second-round multiplex PCR followed. TCRdb analysed the multiplex PCR reads with MiXCR anew, one entry per CDR3 protein. The top ten clones hold more than 9.5% of a sample with more than 1,000,000 distinct CDR3 sequences, approximately 35% of them seen once.

The clonotype comes from an adult man with Graves' hyperthyroidism. The sample comprised peripheral blood or thyroid tissue (not recorded which). The chain recombines TRBV5-4 with TRBJ1-2, with 7 bases lining up with TRBD1. The CDR3 spells CASSLKGASNYGYTF. The DNA of the CDR3 is TGTGCCAGCAGCTTGAAGGGGGCAAGCAACTATGGCTACACCTTC.